Shown below are 2 T cell receptor beta chains from a single sample sequenced in a study of T cell responses to AZD1222 COVID-19 vaccine. Only in-frame clones appear in the TCRdb table, and some are missing; sequencing was by immunoSEQ multiplex PCR. In the table there are 130,000 or so clones, over 90% of which are singletons. This material consisted of peripheral blood, taken on day 0 of AZD1222 vaccination. The receptors come from an adult in good health.

V usage is TRBV25-1 and J usage is TRBJ1-1; D uncertain. Germline V lookup: CDR1 MGHDK, CDR2 SYGVNS. With 4 bases removed from V and 0 bases from J, the gap between germline ends came to 3 bases. The CDR3 spans 12 residues. The CDR3 sequence: CASSAVNTEAFF. The CDR3 DNA follows: TGTGCCAGCAGTGCGGTGAACACTGAAGCTTTCTTT.

The chain recombines TRBV3-1 (or the pseudogene TRBV3-2) with TRBJ1-3; perhaps TRBD1 as D (5 bases). Germline V gene data show CDR1 as LGHDT and CDR2 as YNNKEL (reference sequence). V gave up 2 bases and J gave up 3 bases, with 8 bases separating them. CDR3 length: 14 amino acids. CDR3 protein: CASSQQGGGNTIYF. The DNA for the CDR3 is TGTGCCAGCAGCCAACAGGGTGGTGGAAACACCATATATTTT.